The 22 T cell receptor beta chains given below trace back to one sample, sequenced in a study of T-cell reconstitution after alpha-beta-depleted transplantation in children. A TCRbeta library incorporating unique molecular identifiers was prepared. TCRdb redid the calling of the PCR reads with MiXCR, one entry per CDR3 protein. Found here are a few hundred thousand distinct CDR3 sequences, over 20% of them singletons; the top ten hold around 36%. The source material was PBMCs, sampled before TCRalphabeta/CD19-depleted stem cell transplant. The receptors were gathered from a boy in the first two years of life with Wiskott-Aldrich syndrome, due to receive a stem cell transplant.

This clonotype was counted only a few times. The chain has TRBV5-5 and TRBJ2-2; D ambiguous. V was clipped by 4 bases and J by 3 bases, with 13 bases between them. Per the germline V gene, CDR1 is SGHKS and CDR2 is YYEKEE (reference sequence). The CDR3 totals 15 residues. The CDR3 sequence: CASSAHDTDTGELFF. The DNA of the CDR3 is TGTGCCAGCAGCGCGCACGATACGGACACCGGGGAGCTGTTTTTT. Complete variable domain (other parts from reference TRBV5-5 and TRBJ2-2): DAGVTQSPTHLIKTRGQQVTLRCSPISGHKSVSWYQQVLGQGPQFIFQYYEKEERGRGNFPDRFSARQFPNYSSELNVNALLLGDSALYLCASSAHDTDTGELFFGEGSRLTVL.

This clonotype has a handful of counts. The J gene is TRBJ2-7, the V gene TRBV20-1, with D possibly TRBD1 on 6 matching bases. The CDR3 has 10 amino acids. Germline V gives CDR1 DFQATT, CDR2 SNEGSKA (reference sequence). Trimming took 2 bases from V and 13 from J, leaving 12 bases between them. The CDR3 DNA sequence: TGCAGTGCTAGAAAAACAGGGACCTACTTC. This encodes CSARKTGTYF.

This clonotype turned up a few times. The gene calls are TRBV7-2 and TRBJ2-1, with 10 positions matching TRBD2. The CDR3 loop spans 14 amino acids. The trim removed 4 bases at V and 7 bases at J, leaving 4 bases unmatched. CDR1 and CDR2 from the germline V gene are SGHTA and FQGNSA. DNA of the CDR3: TGTGCCAGCAGCTGGGTACTAGCGGGAAATGAGCAGTTCTTC. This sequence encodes CASSWVLAGNEQFF.

DNA of the CDR3: TGTGCCTGGAGTTTGGGAAGGCTAGCGGGAGTCACAGATACGCAGTATTTT. As protein: CAWSLGRLAGVTDTQYF. The V gene is TRBV30, the J gene TRBJ2-3; 10 nucleotides align to TRBD2. The germline gives CDR1 GTSNPN, CDR2 SVGIG (reference sequence). The trim removed 2 bases at V and 2 bases at J, leaving 10 bases unmatched. This CDR3 has 17 amino acids.

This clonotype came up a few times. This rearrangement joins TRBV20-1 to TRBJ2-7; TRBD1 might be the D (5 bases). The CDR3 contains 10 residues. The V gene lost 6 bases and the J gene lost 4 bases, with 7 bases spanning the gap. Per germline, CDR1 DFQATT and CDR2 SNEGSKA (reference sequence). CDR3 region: CSAQEYEQYF. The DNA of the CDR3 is TGCAGTGCACAGGAGTACGAGCAGTACTTC.

Here the CDR3 reads CASSLAQLAGGGYEQYF. The CDR3 DNA sequence: TGTGCCAGCAGCTTAGCGCAACTAGCGGGCGGCGGCTACGAGCAGTACTTC. The chain is built from TRBV7-2 and TRBJ2-7; 9 nucleotides match TRBD2. Germline V gene data show CDR1 as SGHTA and CDR2 as FQGNSA. Trimming took 0 bases from V and 3 from J; bases not matched to a gene: 9. The CDR3 contains 17 residues.

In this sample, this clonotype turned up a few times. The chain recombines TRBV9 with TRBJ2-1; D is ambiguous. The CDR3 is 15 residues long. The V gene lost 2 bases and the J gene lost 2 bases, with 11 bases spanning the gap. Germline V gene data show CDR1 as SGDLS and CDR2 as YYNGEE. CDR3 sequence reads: CASSVLEVPYNEQFF. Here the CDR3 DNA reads TGTGCCAGCAGCGTTCTAGAGGTACCCTACAATGAGCAGTTCTTC.

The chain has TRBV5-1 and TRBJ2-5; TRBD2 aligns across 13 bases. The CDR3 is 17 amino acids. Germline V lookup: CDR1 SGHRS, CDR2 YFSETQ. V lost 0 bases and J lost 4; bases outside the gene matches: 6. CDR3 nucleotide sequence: TGCGCCAGCAGCTTGGGACTAGCGGGAGGCCGGGGAGAGACCCAGTACTTC. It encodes CASSLGLAGGRGETQYF.

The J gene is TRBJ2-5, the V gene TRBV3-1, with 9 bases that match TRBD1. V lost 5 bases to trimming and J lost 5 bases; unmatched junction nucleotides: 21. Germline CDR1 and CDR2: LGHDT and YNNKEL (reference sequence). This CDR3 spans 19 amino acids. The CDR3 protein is CASSSHRKTTGGLGETQYF. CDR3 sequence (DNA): TGTGCCAGCAGCTCGCACCGAAAAACGACAGGGGGATTAGGGGAGACCCAGTACTTC.

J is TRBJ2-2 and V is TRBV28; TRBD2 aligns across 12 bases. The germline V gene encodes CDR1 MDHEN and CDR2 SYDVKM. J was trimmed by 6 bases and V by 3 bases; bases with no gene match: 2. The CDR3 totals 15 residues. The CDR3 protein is CASSFRLAGAGELFF. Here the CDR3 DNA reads TGTGCCAGCAGTTTCCGACTAGCGGGAGCCGGGGAGCTGTTTTTT.

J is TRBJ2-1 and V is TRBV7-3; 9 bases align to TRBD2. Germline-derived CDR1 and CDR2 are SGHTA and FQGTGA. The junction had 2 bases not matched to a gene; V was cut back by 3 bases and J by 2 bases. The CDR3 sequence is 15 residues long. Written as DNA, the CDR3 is TGTGCCAGCAGCTTTAGCGGGAGTGCCTACAATGAGCAGTTCTTC. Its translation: CASSFSGSAYNEQFF.

CDR3 sequence: CASSSWLGEQYF. CDR3 in DNA: TGTGCCAGCAGTTCCTGGCTTGGCGAGCAGTACTTC. The gene calls are TRBV27 and TRBJ2-7; D gene uncertain. The CDR3 sequence is 12 residues long. The germline CDR1 and CDR2 sequences are MNHEY and SMNVEV (reference sequence). The V end lost 4 bases, the J end lost 6 bases, and 10 bases lay between the germline ends.

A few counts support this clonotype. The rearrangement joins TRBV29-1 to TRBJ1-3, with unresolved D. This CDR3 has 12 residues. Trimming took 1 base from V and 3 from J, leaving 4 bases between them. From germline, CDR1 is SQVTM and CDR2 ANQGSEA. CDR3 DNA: TGCAGCGTTGAAGGAGATGGAAACACCATATATTTT. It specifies CSVEGDGNTIYF.

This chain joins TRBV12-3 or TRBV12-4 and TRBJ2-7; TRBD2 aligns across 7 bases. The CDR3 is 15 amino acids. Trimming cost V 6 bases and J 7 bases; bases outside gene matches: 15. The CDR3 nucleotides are TGTGCCAGCAGGGGCCGGGGGGTGAAAAATCGGGAGCAGTACTTC. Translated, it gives CASRGRGVKNREQYF.

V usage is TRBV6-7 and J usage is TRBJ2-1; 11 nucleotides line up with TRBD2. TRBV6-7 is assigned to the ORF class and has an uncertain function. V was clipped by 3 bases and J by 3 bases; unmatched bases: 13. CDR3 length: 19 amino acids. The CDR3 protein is CASSYHSGTSGQFYNEQFF. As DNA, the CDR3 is TGTGCCAGCAGTTATCACTCCGGGACTAGCGGACAATTCTACAATGAGCAGTTCTTC.

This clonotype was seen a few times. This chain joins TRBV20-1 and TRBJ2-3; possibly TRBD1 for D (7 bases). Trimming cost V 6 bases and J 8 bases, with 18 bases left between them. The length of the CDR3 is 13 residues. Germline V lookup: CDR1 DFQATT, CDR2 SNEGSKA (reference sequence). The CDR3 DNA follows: TGCAGTGCGGAGGGCGACAGGGTTCGTACGCAGTATTTT. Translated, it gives CSAEGDRVRTQYF.

For the CDR3, the DNA is TGTGCCATCCTCTCTGGAAACACCATATATTTT. Translating it yields CAILSGNTIYF. The rearrangement joins TRBV10-3 to TRBJ1-3; D gene unclear. V shed 8 bases and J shed 0 bases, with 2 bases lying between them. Germline V gene lookup returns CDR1 ENHRY and CDR2 SYGVKD. The CDR3 covers 11 residues.

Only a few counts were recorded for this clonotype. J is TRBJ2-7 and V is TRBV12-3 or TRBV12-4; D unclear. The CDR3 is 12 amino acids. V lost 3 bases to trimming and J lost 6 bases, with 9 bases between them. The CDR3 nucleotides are TGTGCCAGCAGTTTTTGGGTTTCCGAGCAGTACTTC. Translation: CASSFWVSEQYF.

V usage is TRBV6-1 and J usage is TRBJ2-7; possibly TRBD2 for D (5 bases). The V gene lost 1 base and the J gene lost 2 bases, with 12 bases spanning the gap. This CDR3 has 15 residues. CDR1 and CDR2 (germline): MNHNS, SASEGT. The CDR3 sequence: CASSEGLASAYEQYF. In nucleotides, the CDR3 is TGTGCCAGCAGTGAAGGTCTAGCTTCTGCCTACGAGCAGTACTTC.

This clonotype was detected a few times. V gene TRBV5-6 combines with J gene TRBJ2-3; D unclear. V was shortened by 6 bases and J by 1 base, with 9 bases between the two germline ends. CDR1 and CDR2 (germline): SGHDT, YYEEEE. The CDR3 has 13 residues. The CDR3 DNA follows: TGTGCCAGCACGGGTAGGGGCACAGATACGCAGTATTTT. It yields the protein CASTGRGTDTQYF.

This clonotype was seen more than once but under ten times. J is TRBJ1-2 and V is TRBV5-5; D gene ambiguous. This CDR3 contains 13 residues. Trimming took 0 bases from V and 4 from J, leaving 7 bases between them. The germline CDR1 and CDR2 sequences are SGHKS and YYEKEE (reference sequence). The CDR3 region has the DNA TGTGCCAGCAGCTTGGCAGTATCCTATGGCTACACCTTC. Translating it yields CASSLAVSYGYTF.

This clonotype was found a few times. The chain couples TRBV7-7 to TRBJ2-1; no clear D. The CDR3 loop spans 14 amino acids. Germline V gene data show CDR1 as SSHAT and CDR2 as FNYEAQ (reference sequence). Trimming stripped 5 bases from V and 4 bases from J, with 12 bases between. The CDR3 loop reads CASSVELGYNEQFF. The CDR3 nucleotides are TGTGCCAGCAGCGTAGAGCTGGGGTACAATGAGCAGTTCTTC.